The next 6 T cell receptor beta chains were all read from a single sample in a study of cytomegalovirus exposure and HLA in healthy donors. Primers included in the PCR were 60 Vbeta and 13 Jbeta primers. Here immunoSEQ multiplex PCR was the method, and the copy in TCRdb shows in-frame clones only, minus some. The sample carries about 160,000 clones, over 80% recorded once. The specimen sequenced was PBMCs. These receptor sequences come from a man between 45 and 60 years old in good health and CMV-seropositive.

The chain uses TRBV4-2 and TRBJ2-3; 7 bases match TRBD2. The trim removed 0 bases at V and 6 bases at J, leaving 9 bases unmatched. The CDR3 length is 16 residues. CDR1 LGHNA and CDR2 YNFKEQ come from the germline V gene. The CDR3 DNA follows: TGTGCCAGCAGCCAAGAAAAGCGGGGCCAGGGTGATACGCAGTATTTT. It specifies CASSQEKRGQGDTQYF.

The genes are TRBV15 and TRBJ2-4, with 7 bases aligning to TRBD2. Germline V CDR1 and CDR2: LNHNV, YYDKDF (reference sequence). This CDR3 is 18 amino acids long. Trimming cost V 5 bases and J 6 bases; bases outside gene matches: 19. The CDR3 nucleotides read TGTGCCACCAGCGTTAAAGGGTTAGGGAGGGCATCCGGAAACATTCAGTACTTC. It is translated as CATSVKGLGRASGNIQYF. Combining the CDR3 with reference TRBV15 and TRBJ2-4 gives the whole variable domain DAMVIQNPRYQVTQFGKPVTLSCSQTLNHNVMYWYQQKSSQAPKLLFHYYDKDFNNEADTPDNFQSRRPNTSFCFLDIRSPGLGDTAMYLCATSVKGLGRASGNIQYFGAGTRLSVL.

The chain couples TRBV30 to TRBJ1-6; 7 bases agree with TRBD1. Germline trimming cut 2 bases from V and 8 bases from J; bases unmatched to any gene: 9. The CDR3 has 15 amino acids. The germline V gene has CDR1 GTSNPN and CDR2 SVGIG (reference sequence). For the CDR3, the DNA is TGTGCCTGGAGTATCCCCGACAGGGCTTATTCACCCCTCCACTTT. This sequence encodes CAWSIPDRAYSPLHF.

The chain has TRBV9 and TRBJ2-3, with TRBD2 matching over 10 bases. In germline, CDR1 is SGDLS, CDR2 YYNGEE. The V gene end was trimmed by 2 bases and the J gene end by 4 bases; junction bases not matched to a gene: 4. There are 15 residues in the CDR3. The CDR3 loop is CASSVGAGGADTQYF. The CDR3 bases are TGTGCCAGCAGCGTGGGAGCGGGGGGGGCAGATACGCAGTATTTT.

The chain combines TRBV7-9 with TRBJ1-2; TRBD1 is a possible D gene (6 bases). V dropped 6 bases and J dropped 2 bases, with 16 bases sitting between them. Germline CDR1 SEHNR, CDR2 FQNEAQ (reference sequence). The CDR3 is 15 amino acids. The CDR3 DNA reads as TGTGCCAGCAGGCATAGCCCAGGGGACAACTATGGCTACACCTTC. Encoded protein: CASRHSPGDNYGYTF. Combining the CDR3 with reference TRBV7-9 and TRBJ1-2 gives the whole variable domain DTGVSQNPRHKITKRGQNVTFRCDPISEHNRLYWYRQTLGQGPEFLTYFQNEAQLEKSRLLSDRFSAERPKGSFSTLEIQRTEQGDSAMYLCASRHSPGDNYGYTFGSGTRLTVV.

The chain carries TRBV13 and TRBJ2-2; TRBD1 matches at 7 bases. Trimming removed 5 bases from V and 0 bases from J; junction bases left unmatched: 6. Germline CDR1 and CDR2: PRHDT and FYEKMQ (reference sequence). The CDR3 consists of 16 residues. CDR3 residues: CASSDPGQTNTGELFF. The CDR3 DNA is TGTGCCAGCAGCGACCCGGGACAGACGAACACCGGGGAGCTGTTTTTT.